Listed below are T cell receptor beta chains from one sample, sequenced in a study of memory CD8 T cells in hepatitis C reinfection. Profiling relied on immunoSEQ multiplex PCR, and the TCRdb table lists in-frame clones only, not all of them. The sample lists approximately 46,000 clones, roughly 89% occurring once. The sample taken for sequencing was naive CD8+ T cells sorted from blood. Receptor source: a man aged 18 to 30 with hepatitis C virus infection. Both conserved end residues are part of each CDR3. D genes are given only for firm matches. For some rows the clone size is stated as once, few or many, or as a class when expanded; others skip it.

TRBJ2-1,TRBV27,NA,NA,CASSPTYPGGNEQFF,TGTGCCAGCAGTCCGACGTATCCGGGTGGCAATGAGCAGTTCTTC
TRBJ2-3,TRBV4-2,NA,NA,CASSQDMGAPDTQYF,TGTGCCAGCAGCCAAGATATGGGGGCTCCAGATACGCAGTATTTT
TRBJ2-4,TRBV7-9,NA,TRBD1,CASSLALDRGGKNIQYF,TGTGCCAGCAGCTTAGCCTTGGACAGGGGTGGCAAAAACATTCAGTACTTC
TRBJ1-2,TRBV30,NA,NA,CAFLQGGYGYTF,TGTGCCTTCTTACAGGGAGGGTATGGCTACACCTTC
TRBJ1-5,TRBV5-1,few,TRBD1,CASSLIGGSQPQHF,TGCGCCAGCAGCTTGATAGGGGGCAGTCAGCCCCAGCATTTT
TRBJ2-7,TRBV5-1,NA,TRBD1,CASSLGDRGVHEQYF,TGCGCCAGCAGCTTGGGGGACAGGGGAGTCCACGAGCAGTACTTC
TRBJ2-1,TRBV7-3,once,TRBD1,CATHRQGGFNEQFF,TGTGCCACCCACCGACAGGGGGGTTTCAATGAGCAGTTCTTC
TRBJ2-7,TRBV7-8,NA,NA,CASSSYYEQYF,TGTGCCAGCAGCTCTTACTACGAGCAGTACTTC
TRBJ1-3,TRBV6-1,NA,NA,CASRGGRNTIYF,TGTGCCAGCAGAGGAGGGAGGAACACCATATATTTT
TRBJ2-7,TRBV6-1,NA,NA,CASSEGILYEQYF,TGTGCCAGCAGTGAAGGTATACTCTACGAGCAGTACTTC
TRBJ2-3,TRBV7-7,NA,TRBD2,CASSGTGLAGLGTQYF,TGTGCTAGCAGCGGGACCGGGCTAGCGGGACTGGGGACGCAGTATTTT
TRBJ2-7,TRBV28,NA,TRBD1,CASSKQGVPPYEQYF,TGTGCCAGCAGTAAACAGGGGGTTCCCCCCTACGAGCAGTACTTC
TRBJ1-1,TRBV6-6,NA,NA,CASSLSGGLNTEAFF,TGTGCCAGCAGCCTCAGTGGTGGCCTGAACACTGAAGCTTTCTTT
TRBJ2-5,TRBV4-1,NA,TRBD1,CASSPGTGDYQETQYF,TGCGCCAGCAGCCCCGGGACAGGGGATTACCAAGAGACCCAGTACTTC
TRBJ1-2,TRBV5-8,NA,NA,CASSLSGAHGYTF,TGTGCCAGCAGCTTGAGCGGTGCGCATGGCTACACCTTC
TRBJ2-7,TRBV5-1,NA,TRBD1,CASSLDAAGGIDEQYF,TGCGCCAGCAGCTTGGACGCGGCAGGGGGCATCGACGAGCAGTACTTC
TRBJ1-5,TRBV4-1,few,NA,CASSLSISNQPQHF,TGCGCCAGCAGCCTAAGCATCTCCAATCAGCCCCAGCATTTT
TRBJ2-3,TRBV6-5,NA,NA,CASSYEASSTDTQYF,TGTGCCAGCAGTTATGAGGCCTCTAGCACAGATACGCAGTATTTT
TRBJ1-2,TRBV19,NA,NA,CASSITSVANYGYTF,TGTGCCAGTAGTATAACGTCTGTAGCTAACTATGGCTACACCTTC
TRBJ1-2,TRBV30,NA,NA,CAWSVNSYGYTF,TGTGCCTGGAGTGTCAACAGCTATGGCTACACCTTC
TRBJ1-2,TRBV5-8,NA,TRBD1,CASSWLGTAPYGYTF,TGTGCCAGCAGCTGGTTAGGGACAGCCCCCTATGGCTACACCTTC
TRBJ1-5,TRBV6-1,NA,NA,CASSEYAGMSNQPQHF,TGTGCCAGCAGTGAATATGCGGGGATGAGCAATCAGCCCCAGCATTTT
TRBJ2-7,TRBV6-6,NA,TRBD1,CASSGTGNYEQYF,TGTGCCAGCAGTGGGACAGGGAACTACGAGCAGTACTTC
TRBJ2-1,TRBV4-3,NA,TRBD2,CASSQDRSGGAHEQFF,TGCGCCAGCAGCCAAGATAGGAGCGGGGGGGCCCATGAGCAGTTCTTC
TRBJ2-2,TRBV4-1,NA,NA,CASSLGTITGELFF,TGCGCCAGCAGCCTCGGGACAATCACCGGGGAGCTGTTTTTT
TRBJ2-5,TRBV27,NA,TRBD2,CASSWGTSGGGETQYF,TGTGCCAGCAGTTGGGGGACTAGCGGAGGGGGAGAGACCCAGTACTTC
TRBJ2-1,TRBV9,NA,NA,CASSGRDTLKFF,TGTGCCAGCAGCGGACGGGACACATTGAAGTTCTTC
TRBJ2-7,TRBV27,NA,NA,CASTPQAPSYEQYF,TGTGCCAGCACCCCACAGGCTCCCTCCTACGAGCAGTACTTC
TRBJ2-5,TRBV7-9,NA,NA,CASSSGVQETQYF,TGTGCCAGCAGCTCCGGGGTCCAAGAGACCCAGTACTTC
TRBJ1-1,TRBV28,NA,NA,CASSLGRGSTEAFF,TGTGCCAGCAGTTTGGGAAGGGGATCCACTGAAGCTTTCTTT
TRBJ1-1,TRBV5-4,NA,NA,CASSFMGGDTEAFF,TGTGCCAGCAGCTTTATGGGAGGGGACACTGAAGCTTTCTTT
TRBJ2-1,TRBV5-1,NA,TRBD2,CASSLGLGGPDEQFF,TGCGCCAGCAGCTTGGGACTGGGAGGGCCGGATGAGCAGTTCTTC
TRBJ2-7,TRBV2,NA,TRBD1,CASGEGQGPYEQYF,TGTGCCAGCGGGGAGGGACAGGGTCCCTACGAGCAGTACTTC
TRBJ1-2,TRBV30,NA,TRBD1,CAWSQGGDGYTF,TGTGCCTGGAGCCAAGGGGGCGATGGCTACACCTTC
TRBJ2-7,TRBV28,NA,TRBD2,CASSPGTSGSGEQYF,TGTGCCAGCAGTCCAGGGACTAGCGGGAGCGGCGAGCAGTACTTC
TRBJ2-7,TRBV27,NA,TRBD2,CASSETSGYSYEQYF,TGTGCCAGCAGTGAGACTAGCGGTTATTCCTACGAGCAGTACTTC
TRBJ1-5,TRBV27,NA,NA,CASSLQGANQPQHF,TGTGCCAGCAGTTTACAGGGTGCCAATCAGCCCCAGCATTTT
TRBJ1-4,TRBV4-1,few,NA,CASSLQGSRNEKLFF,TGCGCCAGCAGCCTACAGGGATCTCGTAATGAAAAACTGTTTTTT
TRBJ2-1,TRBV7-9,NA,NA,CASSQWASASVEQFF,TGTGCCAGCAGCCAATGGGCTAGCGCCAGTGTTGAGCAGTTCTTC
TRBJ1-5,TRBV19,NA,TRBD1,CATSRDRGDQPQHF,TGTGCCACTTCTAGGGACAGGGGAGATCAGCCCCAGCATTTT
TRBJ2-6,TRBV11-2,NA,NA,CASSADSYSGANVLTF,TGTGCCAGCAGCGCGGACAGCTACTCTGGGGCCAACGTCCTGACTTTC
TRBJ1-2,TRBV7-9,NA,NA,CASSEQVTNYGYTF,TGTGCCAGCAGCGAACAGGTTACTAACTATGGCTACACCTTC
TRBJ2-7,TRBV2,few,NA,CASSVSYEQYF,TGTGCCAGCAGTGTATCCTACGAGCAGTACTTC
TRBJ2-7,TRBV15,NA,NA,CATSRDRLGGGDEQYF,TGTGCCACCAGCAGAGACCGCTTAGGAGGGGGGGACGAGCAGTACTTC
TRBJ2-7,TRBV27,once,TRBD2,CASSSPTSGRAPPEQYF,TGTGCCAGCAGTTCCCCAACTAGCGGGAGGGCCCCACCGGAGCAGTACTTC
TRBJ2-5,TRBV4-1,NA,TRBD2,CASSHGTSRAQETQYF,TGCGCCAGCAGCCACGGGACTAGCAGGGCCCAAGAGACCCAGTACTTC